The source of this TCR beta chain is a study of T cells after yellow fever vaccination. UMIs and a universal primer site were added when TCR cDNA was made by 5'RACE template switching. TCRdb re-called the 5' RACE reads with MiXCR, one entry per CDR3 protein. The data contain hundreds of thousands of distinct CDR3 sequences, over 3.5% of them singletons. The sample holds many counts of this clonotype. The antigen remains undetermined. Germline CDR1 is MNHEY and CDR2 is SVGAGI. With 5 bases clipped from V and 3 bases from J, the junction kept 3 bases outside the gene matches. This CDR3 region has 14 residues. Whole-study results and caveats: Overall, a small share of clonotypes was seen in both CD4 and CD8 compartments. Post-booster reappearance was seen for most primary-vaccination clones (96% CD4, roughly 88% CD8). Contamination by abundant bulk-population clonotypes could be present in FACS-sorted repertoires.

Sequencing was performed on PBMCs, taken 5 days after the yellow fever booster vaccination. The chain couples TRBV6-5 to TRBJ2-7; 11 bases are shared with TRBD2. The receptor's source is a man younger than 30 who received the YFV17D yellow fever vaccine. The CDR3 DNA follows: TGTGCCAGCAGTCCTACTAGCGGGGGCTACGAGCAGTACTTC. It specifies CASSPTSGGYEQYF.